This T cell receptor (beta chain) was sequenced during a study of T cell repertoires in cytomegalovirus infection. For the study at large: It can be stated that public TCR beta signatures indicated CMV infection as well as a matching HLA type.

The study, taken as a whole, reports: Based on cumulative public TCR beta family frequency, carriers of CMV plus the relevant HLA were identified. HLA-C-restricted CMV clonotypes gave the most frequent clonotype in two of eight donors.

The germline V and J ends were trimmed by 4 bases and 3 bases, with 9 bases remaining between them. In germline, CDR1 is MNHEY, CDR2 SVGEGT. The CDR3 runs 13 residues. One entry per CDR3 protein results from TCRdb running MiXCR on the reads. The data hold approximately 170,000 distinct CDR3 sequences, with under 15% observed a single time. This clonotype was seen repeatedly, ten times or more. What it recognizes is unknown. This sequence was found in a human donor in good health (CMV status not recorded). Some clones in this sample may be carry-over from other donors' samples. The specimen sequenced was PBMCs. The chain has TRBV6-2 or TRBV6-3 and TRBJ1-1; D is undetermined. The chain's CDR3 is CASSSYRYTEAFF. In DNA, the CDR3 is TGTGCCAGCAGTTCCTACAGATACACTGAAGCTTTCTTT.